A single sample is the source of the 2 T cell receptor beta chains below, sequenced in a study of blood T cell repertoires in COVID-19. The data were produced by immunoSEQ multiplex PCR, yet TCRdb's version contains in-frame clones alone and is incomplete. Here the sample spans 300,000 to 350,000 clones, over 70% being singletons. Sequenced: peripheral blood. These TCRs come from a young man with active or convalescent COVID-19.

The CDR3 is CASSQFGFTGELFF. CDR3 DNA: TGTGCCAGCAGCCAATTCGGGTTTACCGGGGAGCTGTTTTTT. J is TRBJ2-2 and V is TRBV14; no clear D. Deletions cut 2 bases from V and 5 bases from J, with 9 bases between. The CDR3 length is 14 residues. The germline gives CDR1 SGHDN, CDR2 FVKESK.

This clone was seen a few times. CDR3 residues: CSVRPGRGGLQYF. The CDR3 DNA is TGCAGCGTGAGGCCCGGGAGGGGCGGGCTACAGTACTTC. The genes are TRBV29-1 and TRBJ2-7; TRBD2 aligns across 8 bases. CDR3 length equals 13 residues. CDR1 and CDR2 from the germline V gene are SQVTM and ANQGSEA. After removal of 6 bases from V and 10 bases from J, the junction contained 14 bases not matched to a gene.